Shown below are 32 T cell receptor beta chains from a single sample sequenced in a study of T cells in Graves' hyperthyroidism and ophthalmopathy. The source material, RNA transcripts, was used to amplify TCR beta CDR3 regions. RT-PCR in the first round (using the HTBI primer set) targeted the TCR CDR3. TCRdb fed the multiplex PCR reads into MiXCR, producing one record per CDR3 protein. The sample has fewer than 400,000 distinct CDR3 sequences, around 16% seen once. The sequencing sample was made of blood. The receptors shown here come from a woman aged 18-29 years with Graves' hyperthyroidism that later progressed to Graves' ophthalmopathy.

At least ten counts were recorded for this clonotype. The chain links TRBV27 to TRBJ2-7; 8 bases are shared with TRBD2. Germline-derived CDR1 and CDR2 are MNHEY and SMNVEV (reference sequence). This CDR3 is 14 amino acids long. V lost 5 bases and J lost 6; bases outside the gene matches: 9. CDR3 nucleotide sequence: TGTGCCAGCAGTATTAGCGGGACCTCTGGCGAGCAGTACTTC. Protein sequence: CASSISGTSGEQYF.

This clonotype was seen a few times. The CDR3 coding sequence is TGCGCCAGCAGAAGGTTAGGAGCGGGGACCGGGGAGCTGTTTTTT. Encoded protein: CASRRLGAGTGELFF. V is TRBV4-1 and J is TRBJ2-2, with TRBD2 identical over 7 bases. The germline CDR1 and CDR2 sequences are MGHRA and YSYEKL. The CDR3 is 15 amino acids. With 6 bases clipped from V and 5 bases from J, the junction kept 9 bases outside the gene matches.

This clonotype has more than one count but fewer than ten. This rearrangement joins TRBV20-1 to TRBJ2-7, with 7 nucleotides matching TRBD2. Germline V gene lookup returns CDR1 DFQATT and CDR2 SNEGSKA (reference sequence). J gave up 2 bases and V 6 bases, and 7 bases lay outside the gene matches. The CDR3 covers 13 residues. The chain's CDR3 is CSAHLGGAYEQYF. The DNA of the CDR3 is TGCAGTGCACACTTGGGAGGGGCCTACGAGCAGTACTTC.

About this clonotype: One base away lies a much larger clone, so this may be a sequencing read error. This chain uses TRBV20-1 with TRBJ1-1; a possible D gene is TRBD1 (6 bases). The CDR3 runs 16 residues. Germline V gene data show CDR1 as DFQATT and CDR2 as SNEGSKA (reference sequence). CDR3 residues: CSARQVGLGMNTGAFF. The DNA of the CDR3 is TGCAGTGCTCGACAGGTGGGGTTGGGTATGAACACTGGAGCTTTCTTT.

Many counts were recorded for this clonotype. This sequence joins TRBV7-8 and TRBJ1-6, with 9 bases fitting TRBD1. The CDR3 runs 17 residues. CDR1 is SGHVS, CDR2 FQNEAQ, per germline. After removal of 1 base from V and 7 bases from J, the junction contained 8 bases not matched to a gene. This CDR3 reads CASSLVFGTGQNSPLHF. For the CDR3, the DNA is TGTGCCAGCAGCTTAGTATTTGGGACAGGGCAGAATTCACCCCTCCACTTT.

This clonotype has at least ten counts. The chain has TRBV20-1 and TRBJ2-3; the D gene is possibly TRBD1 (5 bases). The CDR3 length is 16 residues. The V gene's germline CDR1 is DFQATT and CDR2 SNEGSKA (reference sequence). The V and J ends lost 2 bases and 0 bases respectively, with 15 bases between them. The CDR3 DNA reads TGCAGTGCTAGAAACTTAGGGGCGACTAGCACAGATACGCAGTATTTT. Protein: CSARNLGATSTDTQYF.

The chain carries TRBV10-3 and TRBJ2-3; 7 nucleotides match TRBD2. This CDR3 has 15 residues. Germline V lookup: CDR1 ENHRY, CDR2 SYGVKD. V was clipped by 5 bases and J by 7 bases; unmatched bases: 12. The CDR3 nucleotides read TGTGCCATCAGTCCTCCGGGGAGGGATTGGAATACGCAGTATTTT. Its protein product is CAISPPGRDWNTQYF.

This clonotype has more than one count but fewer than ten. The chain has TRBV29-1 and TRBJ2-1; TRBD1 matches at 12 bases. The V gene's germline CDR1 is SQVTM and CDR2 ANQGSEA. The CDR3 extends over 16 amino acids. The V segment lost 4 bases and the J segment 9 bases; nucleotides outside the gene matches: 13. This CDR3 reads CSVGSPGTGGLSEQFF. The CDR3 DNA reads TGCAGCGTTGGAAGCCCCGGGACAGGGGGCCTGAGTGAGCAGTTCTTC.

This clonotype was observed once. The chain employs TRBV25-1 and TRBJ2-1; 10 bases agree with TRBD1. CDR1 and CDR2 from the germline V gene are MGHDK and SYGVNS. The CDR3 consists of 15 residues. With V trimmed by 1 base and J by 6 bases, 3 bases remained unmatched. Here the CDR3 reads CASSESGTGANEQFF. The CDR3 nucleotides read TGTGCCAGCAGTGAATCCGGGACAGGGGCCAATGAGCAGTTCTTC.

V usage is TRBV6-2 or TRBV6-3 and J usage is TRBJ2-2; D not resolved. The V end was cut by 0 bases, the J end by 3 bases, with 11 bases between. The CDR3 extends over 16 amino acids. From germline, CDR1 is MNHEY and CDR2 SVGEGT. CDR3 bases: TGTGCCAGCAGTTACTCGAGGCTCCTAGACACCGGGGAGCTGTTTTTT. This codes for CASSYSRLLDTGELFF.

The V call is TRBV20-1, the J call TRBJ2-5; D might be TRBD2 (6 bases). V was trimmed by 7 bases and J by 3 bases, leaving 15 bases between them. The CDR3 is 13 residues long. Germline loops: CDR1 DFQATT, CDR2 SNEGSKA (reference sequence). CDR3 protein: CSVSDGGKETQYF. CDR3 sequence (DNA): TGCAGTGTCTCAGACGGCGGGAAAGAGACCCAGTACTTC.

The CDR3 reads CASSYSRYEQYF. CDR3 coding DNA: TGTGCCAGCAGTTACTCAAGATACGAGCAGTACTTC. This chain links TRBV6-2 or TRBV6-3 with TRBJ2-7; D gene ambiguous. V was clipped by 0 bases and J by 4 bases, with 4 bases between them. The CDR3 loop spans 12 amino acids. CDR1 and CDR2 from the germline V gene are MNHEY and SVGEGT.

The sample holds many counts of this clonotype. This sequence joins TRBV2 and TRBJ1-6; 8 nucleotides match TRBD1. The CDR3 loop spans 15 amino acids. V lost 6 bases to trimming and J lost 6 bases; unmatched junction nucleotides: 7. Germline values: CDR1 SNHLY, CDR2 FYNNEI. CDR3 protein: CASSLDRGGNSPLHF. The CDR3 DNA sequence: TGTGCCAGCAGCCTCGACAGGGGAGGTAATTCACCCCTCCACTTT.

The chain joins TRBV6-4 to TRBJ2-1; TRBD1 matches 11 bases. CDR1 MRHNA and CDR2 SNTAGT come from the germline V gene. The CDR3 sequence is 14 residues long. J lost 8 bases, V lost 2 bases, and 2 bases had no gene match. CDR3 DNA sequence: TGTGCCAGCAGTGACAGGACAGGGGGCGATGAGCAGTTCTTC. It encodes CASSDRTGGDEQFF.

This clonotype was seen ten or more times. The CDR3: CASSELGGAGTYNEQFF. In DNA form, the CDR3 reads TGTGCCAGCAGTGAGCTTGGAGGGGCGGGAACCTACAATGAGCAGTTCTTC. The chain joins TRBV2 to TRBJ2-1, with D perhaps TRBD2 (6 bases). With 3 bases removed from V and 2 bases from J, the gap between germline ends came to 17 bases. Germline lookup yields CDR1 SNHLY and CDR2 FYNNEI. The CDR3 runs to 17 residues.

This clonotype was detected only a few times. The gene calls are TRBV4-3 and TRBJ2-1; no firm D call. CDR3 length: 13 residues. Per the germline V gene, CDR1 is LGHNA and CDR2 is YSLEER. The V end lost 0 bases, the J end lost 8 bases, and 8 bases lay between the germline ends. The CDR3 DNA reads TGCGCCAGCAGCCAAGATCGGGTGTATGAGCAGTTCTTC. It encodes CASSQDRVYEQFF.

This clonotype was seen repeatedly, ten times or more. The chain has TRBV6-1 and TRBJ1-2; 10 bases match TRBD1. From germline, CDR1 is MNHNS and CDR2 SASEGT. V lost 5 bases and J lost 3; bases outside the gene matches: 15. The CDR3 is made up of 18 amino acids. The CDR3 here is CASSPTPRQGALYYGYTF. The CDR3 nucleotides read TGTGCCAGCAGTCCTACTCCGAGACAGGGGGCCCTATACTATGGCTACACCTTC.

This clonotype was observed many times. The V call is TRBV7-2, the J call TRBJ2-7; TRBD2 matches at 14 bases. V was pared by 5 bases and J by 6 bases, with 6 bases of the junction left unmatched. The CDR3 sequence is 15 residues long. CDR1 is SGHTA, CDR2 FQGNSA, per germline. The CDR3 spells CASSLGTSGRSEQYF. The CDR3 DNA reads as TGTGCCAGCAGCCTCGGGACTAGCGGGAGAAGCGAGCAGTACTTC.

This sequence joins TRBV6-5 and TRBJ1-4; D unresolved. V lost 0 bases and J 5 bases, leaving 7 bases between the germline ends. This CDR3 is 14 amino acids long. Germline V lookup: CDR1 MNHEY, CDR2 SVGAGI. The CDR3 DNA follows: TGTGCCAGCAGTTACTCTAGTGGGAATGAAAAACTGTTTTTT. This sequence encodes CASSYSSGNEKLFF.

The chain joins TRBV11-2 to TRBJ2-1; 13 nucleotides agree with TRBD2. CDR3 length: 16 residues. Germline values: CDR1 SGHAT, CDR2 FQNNGV. Unmatched junction bases numbered 3, after V lost 4 bases and J lost 3 bases. The CDR3 DNA reads TGTGCCAGCAGCTCCGGGACTAGCGGGGACTACAATGAGCAGTTCTTC. Its translation is CASSSGTSGDYNEQFF.

This clonotype appeared many times. This chain uses TRBV7-8 with TRBJ2-1, with TRBD2 matching 10 bases. The CDR3 runs to 16 residues. V lost 6 bases to trimming and J lost 0 bases; unmatched junction nucleotides: 5. Germline lookup yields CDR1 SGHVS and CDR2 FQNEAQ. The DNA of the CDR3 is TGTGCCAGCAGTCGCCTAGCGGGAGTCTCCTACAATGAGCAGTTCTTC. This codes for CASSRLAGVSYNEQFF.

In its sample, this clonotype was seen many times. This chain uses TRBV28 with TRBJ1-2; 9 bases map to TRBD1. This CDR3 is built from 15 residues. Per the germline V gene, CDR1 is MDHEN and CDR2 is SYDVKM. Trimming cost V 6 bases and J 7 bases; bases outside gene matches: 12. The CDR3 loop is CASRRPGTGSLGYTF. CDR3 in DNA: TGTGCCAGCAGACGCCCCGGGACAGGGTCCCTTGGCTACACCTTC.

This clonotype was recorded many times. This sequence joins TRBV28 and TRBJ2-1, with 12 bases aligning to TRBD2. CDR3 size: 15 residues. Germline V gene data show CDR1 as MDHEN and CDR2 as SYDVKM. Unmatched junction bases numbered 4, after V lost 5 bases and J lost 5 bases. The CDR3 DNA reads TGTGCCAGCAGTCTAGCGGGAGGGCGGAACAATGAGCAGTTCTTC. Translating gives CASSLAGGRNNEQFF.

The sample holds many counts of this clonotype. The V and J genes are TRBV27 and TRBJ1-1, with D maybe TRBD1 (6 bases). The germline V and J ends were trimmed by 3 bases and 5 bases, with 16 bases remaining between them. Per germline, CDR1 MNHEY and CDR2 SMNVEV (reference sequence). CDR3 size: 15 residues. The CDR3 DNA reads as TGTGCCAGCAGTTTTCTTCCGGGGGCGAAGACTGAAGCTTTCTTT. Translating gives CASSFLPGAKTEAFF.

V and J are TRBV7-6 and TRBJ2-1; 15 bases line up with TRBD2. V gave up 2 bases and J gave up 0 bases; unmatched junction bases: 8. Germline CDR1 is SGHVS and CDR2 is FNYEAQ. The CDR3 is made up of 20 amino acids. CDR3 region: CASSLLGTSGGSSSYNEQFF. CDR3 DNA sequence: TGTGCCAGCAGCTTACTGGGGACTAGCGGGGGGTCGAGCTCCTACAATGAGCAGTTCTTC.

This clonotype was observed many times. The chain carries TRBV5-1 and TRBJ1-2; D is unresolved. V was clipped by 5 bases and J by 3 bases, with 5 bases between them. There are 11 residues in the CDR3. Looked up from germline, CDR1 is SGHRS and CDR2 is YFSETQ. The chain's CDR3 is CASRGDYGYTF. The CDR3 coding sequence is TGCGCCAGCAGGGGCGACTATGGCTACACCTTC.

This clonotype appeared many times. The genes are TRBV20-1 and TRBJ1-5, with 9 bases matching TRBD1. V gave up 8 bases and J gave up 1 base; unmatched junction bases: 6. The CDR3 has 14 amino acids. CDR1 and CDR2 (germline): DFQATT, SNEGSKA (reference sequence). CDR3 loop: CSTQGTGSNQPQHF. CDR3 sequence (DNA): TGCAGTACCCAGGGGACAGGGAGCAATCAGCCCCAGCATTTT.

The chain carries TRBV20-1 and TRBJ1-2, with 8 bases identical to TRBD1. J lost 6 bases, V lost 1 base, and 13 bases had no gene match. Looked up from germline, CDR1 is DFQATT and CDR2 is SNEGSKA (reference sequence). This CDR3 has 16 amino acids. CDR3 DNA sequence: TGCAGTGCTAGAGTCAGAACAGGGGGAACCTCCCATGGCTACACCTTC. Residues: CSARVRTGGTSHGYTF.

This clonotype was recorded many times. The genes are TRBV18 and TRBJ2-2; no definite D call. Germline V lookup: CDR1 KGHSH, CDR2 LQKENI. The CDR3 sequence is 13 residues long. V lost 1 base and J 6 bases, leaving 6 bases between the germline ends. CDR3 coding DNA: TGTGCCAGCTCACCACTTTCTGCCGGGGAGCTGTTTTTT. It encodes CASSPLSAGELFF.

There are many counts of this clonotype. The chain is built from TRBV20-1 and TRBJ1-1; D may be TRBD1 (5 bases). This CDR3 is 15 amino acids long. V was pared by 5 bases and J by 2 bases, with 18 bases between. CDR1 DFQATT and CDR2 SNEGSKA come from the germline V gene (reference sequence). The CDR3 sequence: CSAGGGTGKNTEAFF. CDR3 in DNA: TGCAGTGCTGGTGGAGGGACCGGGAAAAACACTGAAGCTTTCTTT.

This clonotype was seen at least ten times. The chain combines TRBV27 with TRBJ2-1; D call uncertain. The ends were cut back, 2 bases at V and 3 bases at J, with 11 bases in the middle. Germline CDR1 reads MNHEY; CDR2 reads SMNVEV (reference sequence). This CDR3 contains 15 residues. CDR3 nucleotide sequence: TGTGCCAGCAGTTTACCCCTGGCTCACTACAATGAGCAGTTCTTC. Its translation: CASSLPLAHYNEQFF.

This clonotype was recorded many times. The chain has TRBV11-2 and TRBJ2-1; D remains ambiguous. V was cut by 5 bases and J by 7 bases, with 9 bases left in between. This CDR3 has 12 residues. The germline V gene encodes CDR1 SGHAT and CDR2 FQNNGV. CDR3 protein: CASSQGRNEQFF. CDR3 DNA sequence: TGTGCCAGCAGCCAAGGACGAAATGAGCAGTTCTTC.